Sequencing of this T cell receptor (beta chain) was carried out in a study of T cells in Graves' hyperthyroidism and ophthalmopathy. Overall study findings and caveats: Stable hyperthyroidism and ophthalmopathy were separated using 13 V-J signatures.

The source material, RNA transcripts, was used to amplify TCR beta CDR3 regions. First-round RT-PCR targeting the TCR CDR3 was performed with the HTBI primer set. Using its own MiXCR run on the multiplex PCR reads, TCRdb lists one record per CDR3 protein. The table has more than 600,000 distinct CDR3 sequences, about 15% seen once. V shed 5 bases and J 4 bases; nucleotides not matched to a gene: 7. CDR3 length: 14 residues. Germline V gene lookup returns CDR1 MDHEN and CDR2 SYDVKM. This clonotype was counted many times. Its antigen is not identified. Sequenced sample: blood. The clonotype originates from a man aged 18 to 30 with Graves' hyperthyroidism. This sequence joins TRBV28 and TRBJ2-7; 8 bases are shared with TRBD2. CDR3 coding DNA: TGTGCCAGCAGTAGAGCGGGAGAGGTATACGAGCAGTACTTC. It codes for CASSRAGEVYEQYF. The full variable domain, its missing parts supplied by reference TRBV28 and TRBJ2-7, is DVKVTQSSRYLVKRTGEKVFLECVQDMDHENMFWYRQDPGLGLRLIYFSYDVKMKEKGDIPEGYSVSREKKERFSLILESASTNQTSMYLCASSRAGEVYEQYFGPGTRLTVT.